The sequence of this TCR beta chain was determined in a study of blood T cell repertoires in COVID-19. The data were produced by immunoSEQ multiplex PCR, yet TCRdb's version contains in-frame clones alone and is incomplete. The sample includes 190,000 or so clones, 86% of them seen just once. Material for sequencing was peripheral blood. The TCR originated in a woman aged 25 to 39 with active or convalescent COVID-19.

The CDR3 sequence is CASSPTGGTTTNEKLFF. CDR3 DNA sequence: TGTGCCAGCAGCCCCACGGGAGGAACAACAACTAATGAAAAACTGTTTTTT. The chain has TRBV9 and TRBJ1-4; D remains unclear. V was trimmed by 4 bases and J by 0 bases, leaving 16 bases between them. This CDR3 has 17 amino acids. Germline V gene lookup returns CDR1 SGDLS and CDR2 YYNGEE.